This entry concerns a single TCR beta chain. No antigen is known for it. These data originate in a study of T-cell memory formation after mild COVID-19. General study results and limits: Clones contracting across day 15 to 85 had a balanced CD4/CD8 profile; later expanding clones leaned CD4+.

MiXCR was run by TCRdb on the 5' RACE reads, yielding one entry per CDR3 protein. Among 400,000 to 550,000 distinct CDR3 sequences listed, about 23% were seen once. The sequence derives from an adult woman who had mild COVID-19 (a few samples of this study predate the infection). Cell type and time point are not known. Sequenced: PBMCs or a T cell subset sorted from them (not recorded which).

This chain's CDR3 is CASSSQGTTGELFF. CDR3 DNA sequence: TGCGCCAGCAGCAGTCAGGGCACCACCGGGGAGCTGTTTTTT. This chain connects TRBV5-1 to TRBJ2-2; possibly TRBD1 for D (5 bases). Germline V CDR1 and CDR2: SGHRS, YFSETQ. The CDR3 runs 14 residues. Trimming removed 4 bases from V and 4 bases from J, with 11 bases in between.